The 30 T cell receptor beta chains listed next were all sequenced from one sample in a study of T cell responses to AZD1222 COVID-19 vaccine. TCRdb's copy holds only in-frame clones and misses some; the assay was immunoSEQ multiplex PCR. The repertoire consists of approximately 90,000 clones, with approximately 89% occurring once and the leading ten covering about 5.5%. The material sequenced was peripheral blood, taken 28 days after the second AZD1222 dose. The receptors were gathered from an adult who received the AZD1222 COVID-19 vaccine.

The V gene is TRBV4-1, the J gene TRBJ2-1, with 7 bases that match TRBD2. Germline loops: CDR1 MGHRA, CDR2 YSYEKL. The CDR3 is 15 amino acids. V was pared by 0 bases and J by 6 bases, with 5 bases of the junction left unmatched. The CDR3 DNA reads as TGCGCCAGCAGCCAAGATCTTGGGGGGGGCAATGAGCAGTTCTTC. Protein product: CASSQDLGGGNEQFF.

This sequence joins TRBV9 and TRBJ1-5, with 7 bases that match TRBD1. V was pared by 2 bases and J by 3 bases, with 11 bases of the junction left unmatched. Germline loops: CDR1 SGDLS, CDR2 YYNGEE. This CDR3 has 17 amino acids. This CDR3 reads CASSVRGGRGVNQPQHF. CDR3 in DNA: TGTGCCAGCAGCGTCAGAGGCGGCAGGGGGGTCAATCAGCCCCAGCATTTT.

The CDR3 is CASSSAPRVRSIQPQHF. The DNA of the CDR3 is TGTGCCAGCAGTTCAGCACCCAGGGTTAGGTCAATTCAGCCCCAGCATTTT. The genes are TRBV28 and TRBJ1-5; possible D gene TRBD1, 5 bases. V was cut by 4 bases and J by 6 bases, with 22 bases left in between. Germline values: CDR1 MDHEN, CDR2 SYDVKM. The CDR3 has 17 amino acids.

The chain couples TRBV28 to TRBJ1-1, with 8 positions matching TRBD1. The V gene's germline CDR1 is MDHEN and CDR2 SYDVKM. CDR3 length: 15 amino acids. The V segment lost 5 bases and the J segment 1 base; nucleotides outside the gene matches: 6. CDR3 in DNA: TGTGCCAGCAGTCTTCCGGGACAGGAGAACACTGAAGCTTTCTTT. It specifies CASSLPGQENTEAFF.

The CDR3, as DNA: TGTGCCATCAGTGGAGGGCTGCAGGGTACTGAAGCTTTCTTT. This gives the protein CAISGGLQGTEAFF. The chain carries TRBV10-3 and TRBJ1-1, with D possibly matching TRBD1 (5 bases). Trimming stripped 4 bases from V and 5 bases from J, with 14 bases between. Germline V gene sequence: CDR1 ENHRY, CDR2 SYGVKD. CDR3 length equals 14 residues.

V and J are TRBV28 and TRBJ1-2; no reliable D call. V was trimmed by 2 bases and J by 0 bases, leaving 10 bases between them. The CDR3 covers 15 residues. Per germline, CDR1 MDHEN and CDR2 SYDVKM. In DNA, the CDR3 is TGTGCCAGCAGTTTACCGCGCGAAGCTAACTATGGCTACACCTTC. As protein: CASSLPREANYGYTF.

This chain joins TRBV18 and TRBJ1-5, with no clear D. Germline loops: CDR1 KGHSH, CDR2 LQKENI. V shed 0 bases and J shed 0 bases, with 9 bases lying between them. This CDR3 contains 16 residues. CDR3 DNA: TGTGCCAGCTCACCACCTTGGGCCTATAGCAATCAGCCCCAGCATTTT. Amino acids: CASSPPWAYSNQPQHF.

The CDR3 protein is CASSPRRQGNTGELFF. CDR3 nucleotide sequence: TGTGCCAGCAGCCCCCGGCGGCAGGGAAACACCGGGGAGCTGTTTTTT. V is TRBV11-3 and J is TRBJ2-2; D perhaps matches TRBD1 (5 bases). Germline loops: CDR1 SGHNT, CDR2 YENEEA. The V and J ends lost 5 bases and 2 bases respectively, with 15 bases between them. The CDR3 has 16 amino acids.

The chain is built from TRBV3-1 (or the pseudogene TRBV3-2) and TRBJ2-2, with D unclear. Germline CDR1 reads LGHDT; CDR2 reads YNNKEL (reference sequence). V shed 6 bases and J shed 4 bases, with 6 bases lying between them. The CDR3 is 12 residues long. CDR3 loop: CASSFSTGELFF. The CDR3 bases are TGTGCCAGCAGTTTCAGCACCGGGGAGCTGTTTTTT.

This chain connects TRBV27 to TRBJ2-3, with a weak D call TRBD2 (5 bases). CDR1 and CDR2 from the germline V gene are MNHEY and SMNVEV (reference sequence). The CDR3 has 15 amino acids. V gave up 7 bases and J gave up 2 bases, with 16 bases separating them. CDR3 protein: CASNPGVVVTDTQYF. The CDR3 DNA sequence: TGTGCCAGCAACCCCGGGGTAGTTGTCACAGATACGCAGTATTTT.

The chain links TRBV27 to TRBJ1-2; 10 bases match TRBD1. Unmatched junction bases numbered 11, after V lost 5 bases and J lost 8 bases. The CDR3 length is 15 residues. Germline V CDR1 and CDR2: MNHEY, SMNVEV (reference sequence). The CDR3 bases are TGTGCCAGCAGTGCCGGACAGGGGGTGGGAGGCGGCTACACCTTC. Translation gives CASSAGQGVGGGYTF.

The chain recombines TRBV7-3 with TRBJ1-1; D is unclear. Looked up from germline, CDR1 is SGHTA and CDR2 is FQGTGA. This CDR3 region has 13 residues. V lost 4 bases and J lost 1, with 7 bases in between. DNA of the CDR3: TGTGCCAGCAGCTGGGGATCGAACACTGAAGCTTTCTTT. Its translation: CASSWGSNTEAFF.

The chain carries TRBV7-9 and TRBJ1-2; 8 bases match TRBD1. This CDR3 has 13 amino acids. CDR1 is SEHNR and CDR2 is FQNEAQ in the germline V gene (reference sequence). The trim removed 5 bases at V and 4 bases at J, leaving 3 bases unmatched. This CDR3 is CASSLTGGYGYTF. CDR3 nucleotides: TGTGCCAGCAGCCTAACAGGGGGCTATGGCTACACCTTC.

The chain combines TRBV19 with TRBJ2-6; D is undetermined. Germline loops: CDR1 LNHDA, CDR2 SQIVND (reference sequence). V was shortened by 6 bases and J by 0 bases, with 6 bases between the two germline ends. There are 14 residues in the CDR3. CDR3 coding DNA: TGTGCCAGTAGGGTGGACTCTGGGGCCAACGTCCTGACTTTC. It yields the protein CASRVDSGANVLTF.

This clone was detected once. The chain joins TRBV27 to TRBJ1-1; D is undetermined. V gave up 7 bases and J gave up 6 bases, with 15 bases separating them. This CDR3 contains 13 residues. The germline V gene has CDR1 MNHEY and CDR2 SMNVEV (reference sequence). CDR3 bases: TGTGCCAGCACCCAAGCGGGGAAGGCTGAAGCTTTCTTT. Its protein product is CASTQAGKAEAFF.

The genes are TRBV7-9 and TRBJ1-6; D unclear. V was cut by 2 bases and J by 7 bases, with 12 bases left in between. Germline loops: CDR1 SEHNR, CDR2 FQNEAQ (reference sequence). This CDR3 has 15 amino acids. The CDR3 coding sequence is TGTGCCAGCAGCTTAACGGGCAGCAACAATTCACCCCTCCACTTT. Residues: CASSLTGSNNSPLHF.

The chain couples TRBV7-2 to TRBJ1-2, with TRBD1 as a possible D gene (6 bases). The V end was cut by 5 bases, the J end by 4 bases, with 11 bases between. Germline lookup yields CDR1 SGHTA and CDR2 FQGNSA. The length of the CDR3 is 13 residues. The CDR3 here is CASSTGQLYGYTF. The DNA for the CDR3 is TGTGCCAGCAGCACAGGGCAGCTCTATGGCTACACCTTC.

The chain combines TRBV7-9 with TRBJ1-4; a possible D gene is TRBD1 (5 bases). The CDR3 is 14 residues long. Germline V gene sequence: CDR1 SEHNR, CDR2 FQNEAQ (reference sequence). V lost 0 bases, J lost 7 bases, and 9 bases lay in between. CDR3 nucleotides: TGTGCCAGCAGCTTAGCGTTAGGGGCTGAAAAACTGTTTTTT. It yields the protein CASSLALGAEKLFF.

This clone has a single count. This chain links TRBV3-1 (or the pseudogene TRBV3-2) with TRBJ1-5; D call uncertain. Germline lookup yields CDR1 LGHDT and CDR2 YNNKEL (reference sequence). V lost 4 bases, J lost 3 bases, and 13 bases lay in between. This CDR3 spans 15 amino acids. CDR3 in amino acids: CASSRRRGFNQPQHF. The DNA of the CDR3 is TGTGCCAGCAGCCGGAGGCGGGGTTTCAATCAGCCCCAGCATTTT.

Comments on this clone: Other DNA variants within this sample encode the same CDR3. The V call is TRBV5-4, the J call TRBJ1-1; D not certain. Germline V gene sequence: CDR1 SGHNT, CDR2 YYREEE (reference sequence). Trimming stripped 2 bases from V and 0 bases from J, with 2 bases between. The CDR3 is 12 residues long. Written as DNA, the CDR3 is TGTGCCAGCAGCTTATTGAACACTGAAGCTTTCTTT. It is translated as CASSLLNTEAFF.

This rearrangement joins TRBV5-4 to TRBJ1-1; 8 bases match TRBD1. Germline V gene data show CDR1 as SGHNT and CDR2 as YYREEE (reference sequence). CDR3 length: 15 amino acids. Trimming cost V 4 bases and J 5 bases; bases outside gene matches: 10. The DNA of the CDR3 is TGTGCCAGCAGCATCTCTGGACAGGGAGGTACTGAAGCTTTCTTT. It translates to CASSISGQGGTEAFF.

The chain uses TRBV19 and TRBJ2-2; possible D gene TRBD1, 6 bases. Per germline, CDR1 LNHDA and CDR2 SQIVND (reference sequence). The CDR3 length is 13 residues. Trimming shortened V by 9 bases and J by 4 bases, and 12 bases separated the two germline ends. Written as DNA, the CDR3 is TGTGCCAGCGCGACAGGTTCCACCGGGGAGCTGTTTTTT. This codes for CASATGSTGELFF.

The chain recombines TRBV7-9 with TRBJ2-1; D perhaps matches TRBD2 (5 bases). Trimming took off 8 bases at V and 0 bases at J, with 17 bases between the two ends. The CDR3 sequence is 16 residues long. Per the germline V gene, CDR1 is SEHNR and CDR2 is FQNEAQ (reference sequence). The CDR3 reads CASSSGRRSSYNEQFF. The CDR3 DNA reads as TGTGCCAGCTCCTCAGGACGGAGGAGCTCCTACAATGAGCAGTTCTTC. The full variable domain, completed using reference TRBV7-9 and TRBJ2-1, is DTGVSQNPRHKITKRGQNVTFRCDPISEHNRLYWYRQTLGQGPEFLTYFQNEAQLEKSRLLSDRFSAERPKGSFSTLEIQRTEQGDSAMYLCASSSGRRSSYNEQFFGPGTRLTVL.

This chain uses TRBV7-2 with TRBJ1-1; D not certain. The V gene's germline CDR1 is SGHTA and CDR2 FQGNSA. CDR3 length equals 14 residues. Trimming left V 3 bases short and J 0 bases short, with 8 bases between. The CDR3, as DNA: TGTGCCAGCAGCTTTAAAAGGCTGAACACTGAAGCTTTCTTT. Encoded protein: CASSFKRLNTEAFF. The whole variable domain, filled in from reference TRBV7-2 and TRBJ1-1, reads GAGVSQSPSNKVTEKGKDVELRCDPISGHTALYWYRQSLGQGLEFLIYFQGNSAPDKSGLPSDRFSAERTGGSVSTLTIQRTQQEDSAVYLCASSFKRLNTEAFFGQGTRLTVV.

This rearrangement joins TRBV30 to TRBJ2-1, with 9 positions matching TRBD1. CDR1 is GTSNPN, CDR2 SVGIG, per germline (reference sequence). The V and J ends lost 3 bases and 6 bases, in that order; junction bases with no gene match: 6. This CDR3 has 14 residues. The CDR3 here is CAWRTGGSPNEQFF. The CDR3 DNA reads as TGTGCCTGGAGGACAGGGGGGAGTCCCAATGAGCAGTTCTTC.

Here the CDR3 reads CASSLRAMGTEAFF. The CDR3 DNA reads as TGTGCCAGCAGCTTAAGGGCAATGGGCACTGAAGCTTTCTTT. The chain combines TRBV7-2 with TRBJ1-1; the D is unclear. This CDR3 is built from 14 residues. The V end lost 2 bases, the J end lost 4 bases, and 11 bases lay between the germline ends. The germline V gene encodes CDR1 SGHTA and CDR2 FQGNSA.

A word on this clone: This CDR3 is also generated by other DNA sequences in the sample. The CDR3 spells CASSPTGYEQYF. The CDR3 DNA is TGTGCCAGCAGCCCAACAGGGTACGAGCAGTACTTC. The chain has TRBV9 and TRBJ2-7, with a weak D call TRBD1 (6 bases). The ends were cut back, 4 bases at V and 4 bases at J, with 9 bases in the middle. Germline values: CDR1 SGDLS, CDR2 YYNGEE. CDR3 length: 12 amino acids. The full variable domain, with the rest looked up from reference TRBV9 and TRBJ2-7, is DSGVTQTPKHLITATGQRVTLRCSPRSGDLSVYWYQQSLDQGLQFLIQYYNGEERAKGNILERFSAQQFPDLHSELNLSSLELGDSALYFCASSPTGYEQYFGPGTRLTVT.

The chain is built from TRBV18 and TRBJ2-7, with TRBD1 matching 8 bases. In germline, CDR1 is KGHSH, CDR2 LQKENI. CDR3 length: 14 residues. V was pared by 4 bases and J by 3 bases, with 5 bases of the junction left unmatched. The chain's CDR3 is CASSQRTGLYEQYF. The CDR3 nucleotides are TGTGCCAGCTCACAACGGACAGGGCTCTACGAGCAGTACTTC.

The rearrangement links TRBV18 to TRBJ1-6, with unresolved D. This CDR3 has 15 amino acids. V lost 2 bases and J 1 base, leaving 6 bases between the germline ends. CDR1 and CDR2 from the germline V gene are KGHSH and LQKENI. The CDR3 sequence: CASSPIGSYNSPLHF. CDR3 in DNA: TGTGCCAGCTCACCAATAGGATCCTATAATTCACCCCTCCACTTT.

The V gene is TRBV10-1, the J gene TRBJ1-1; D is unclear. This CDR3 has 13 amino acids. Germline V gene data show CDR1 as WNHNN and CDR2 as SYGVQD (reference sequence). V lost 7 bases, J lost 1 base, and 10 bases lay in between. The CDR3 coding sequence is TGCGCCAGCAAATCGGGGAGGAACACTGAAGCTTTCTTT. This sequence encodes CASKSGRNTEAFF.